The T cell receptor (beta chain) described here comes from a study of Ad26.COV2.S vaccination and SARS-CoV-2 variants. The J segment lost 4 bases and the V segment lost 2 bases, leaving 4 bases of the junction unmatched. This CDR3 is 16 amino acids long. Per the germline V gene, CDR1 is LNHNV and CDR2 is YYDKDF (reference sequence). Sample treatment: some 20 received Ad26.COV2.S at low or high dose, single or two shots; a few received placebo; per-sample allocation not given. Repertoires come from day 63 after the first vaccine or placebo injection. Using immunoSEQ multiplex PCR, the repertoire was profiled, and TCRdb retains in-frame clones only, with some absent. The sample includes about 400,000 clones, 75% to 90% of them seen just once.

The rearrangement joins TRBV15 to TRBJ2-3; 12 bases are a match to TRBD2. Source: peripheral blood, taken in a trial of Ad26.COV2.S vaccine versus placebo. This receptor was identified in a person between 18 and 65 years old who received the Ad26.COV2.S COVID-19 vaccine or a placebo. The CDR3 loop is CATSRLAGGDADTQYF. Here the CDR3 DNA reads TGTGCCACCAGCAGACTAGCGGGGGGGGATGCAGATACGCAGTATTTT. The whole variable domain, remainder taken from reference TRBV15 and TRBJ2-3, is DAMVIQNPRYQVTQFGKPVTLSCSQTLNHNVMYWYQQKSSQAPKLLFHYYDKDFNNEADTPDNFQSRRPNTSFCFLDIRSPGLGDTAMYLCATSRLAGGDADTQYFGPGTRLTVL.